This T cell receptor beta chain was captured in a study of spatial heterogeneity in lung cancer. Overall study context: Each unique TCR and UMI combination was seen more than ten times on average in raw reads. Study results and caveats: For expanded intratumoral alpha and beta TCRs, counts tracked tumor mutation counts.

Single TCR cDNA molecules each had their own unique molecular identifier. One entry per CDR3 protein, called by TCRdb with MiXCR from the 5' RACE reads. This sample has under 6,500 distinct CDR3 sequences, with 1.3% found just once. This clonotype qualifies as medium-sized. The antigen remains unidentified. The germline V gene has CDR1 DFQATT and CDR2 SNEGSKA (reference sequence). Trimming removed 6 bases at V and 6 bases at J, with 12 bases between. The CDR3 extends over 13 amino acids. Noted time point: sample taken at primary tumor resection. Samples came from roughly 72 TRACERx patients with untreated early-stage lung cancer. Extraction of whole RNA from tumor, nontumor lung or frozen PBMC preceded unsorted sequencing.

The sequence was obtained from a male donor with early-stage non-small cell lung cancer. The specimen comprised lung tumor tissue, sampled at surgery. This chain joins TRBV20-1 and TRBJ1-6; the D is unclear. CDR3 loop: CSANGRTNSPLHF. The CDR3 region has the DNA TGCAGTGCGAACGGACGGACTAATTCACCCCTCCACTTT.